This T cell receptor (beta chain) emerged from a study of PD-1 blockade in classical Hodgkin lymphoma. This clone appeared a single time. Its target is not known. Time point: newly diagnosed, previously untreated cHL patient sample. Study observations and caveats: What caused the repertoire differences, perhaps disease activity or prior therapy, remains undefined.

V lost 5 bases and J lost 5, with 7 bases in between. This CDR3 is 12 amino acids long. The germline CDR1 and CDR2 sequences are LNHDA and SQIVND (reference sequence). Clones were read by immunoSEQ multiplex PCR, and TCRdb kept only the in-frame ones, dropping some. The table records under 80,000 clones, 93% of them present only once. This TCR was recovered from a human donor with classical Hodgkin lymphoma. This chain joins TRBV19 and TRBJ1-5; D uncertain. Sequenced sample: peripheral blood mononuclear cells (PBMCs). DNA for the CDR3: TGTGCCAGTAGTGCCAGAGATCAGCCCCAGCATTTT. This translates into CASSARDQPQHF.